The 29 T cell receptor beta chains below all came from one sample that was sequenced in a study of long-term antiretroviral therapy in people with HIV. The run of the v3.0 immunoSEQ assay was at survey level. The protocol was immunoSEQ multiplex PCR, while the TCRdb copy is restricted to in-frame clones and leaves out a portion. Among 20,000 to 30,000 clones listed, roughly 80% were seen once. The sequenced sample was unsorted PBMCs, obtained 0.7 years before starting antiretroviral therapy. The source is a man aged 25-45 years with HIV.

This sequence joins TRBV7-8 and TRBJ2-1; unclear D gene. This CDR3 spans 11 amino acids. Per germline, CDR1 SGHVS and CDR2 FQNEAQ. V was cut by 4 bases and J by 12 bases, with 10 bases left in between. CDR3 sequence reads: CASSYLGGQFF. The CDR3, as DNA: TGTGCCAGCAGCTACCTAGGCGGGCAGTTCTTC.

This clone was detected once. This chain links TRBV7-9 with TRBJ2-7; maybe TRBD1 (5 bases). The CDR3 loop spans 14 amino acids. V was trimmed by 5 bases and J by 2 bases, leaving 13 bases between them. Germline values: CDR1 SEHNR, CDR2 FQNEAQ (reference sequence). The CDR3 DNA sequence: TGTGCCAGCAGCGACTTGTGGGGCACCTACGAGCAGTACTTC. This codes for CASSDLWGTYEQYF. Full variable domain (remainder filled in from reference TRBV7-9 and TRBJ2-7): DTGVSQNPRHKITKRGQNVTFRCDPISEHNRLYWYRQTLGQGPEFLTYFQNEAQLEKSRLLSDRFSAERPKGSFSTLEIQRTEQGDSAMYLCASSDLWGTYEQYFGPGTRLTVT.

This clone was detected once. The chain combines TRBV19 with TRBJ1-1; 8 bases map to TRBD1. This CDR3 is 12 amino acids long. Trimming cost V 5 bases and J 8 bases; bases outside gene matches: 4. CDR1 and CDR2 from the germline V gene are LNHDA and SQIVND (reference sequence). CDR3 amino acids: CASSHQGAEAFF. The DNA for the CDR3 is TGTGCCAGTAGTCATCAGGGGGCCGAAGCTTTCTTT.

This clone was counted once. The chain links TRBV6-1 to TRBJ1-1; D is unclear. The CDR3 has 14 amino acids. With 2 bases removed from V and 0 bases from J, the gap between germline ends came to 7 bases. Germline V CDR1 and CDR2: MNHNS, SASEGT. The CDR3 sequence is CASSEWGMNTEAFF. The CDR3 DNA reads as TGTGCCAGCAGTGAATGGGGAATGAACACTGAAGCTTTCTTT.

The chain joins TRBV7-2 to TRBJ2-5; D is unclear. The CDR3 contains 10 residues. Trimming left V 5 bases short and J 5 bases short, with 3 bases between. Germline V lookup: CDR1 SGHTA, CDR2 FQGNSA. This CDR3 is CASSHETQYF. CDR3 nucleotide sequence: TGTGCCAGCAGCCACGAGACCCAGTACTTC. The full variable domain, its missing parts supplied by reference TRBV7-2 and TRBJ2-5, is GAGVSQSPSNKVTEKGKDVELRCDPISGHTALYWYRQSLGQGLEFLIYFQGNSAPDKSGLPSDRFSAERTGGSVSTLTIQRTQQEDSAVYLCASSHETQYFGPGTRLLVL.

The chain has TRBV5-5 and TRBJ1-6; the D is unclear. Germline CDR1 SGHKS, CDR2 YYEKEE (reference sequence). Between the trimmed V and J ends, which lost 2 bases and 6 bases, there was a span of 15 bases. The CDR3 has 16 amino acids. CDR3 region: CASSFGPIGTNSPLHF. The CDR3 DNA reads TGTGCCAGCAGCTTTGGCCCTATCGGCACTAATTCACCCCTCCACTTT.

The CDR3 nucleotides read TGTGCCTGGAGTTGGAGGACGAACACCGGGGAGCTGTTTTTT. Amino acids: CAWSWRTNTGELFF. The chain joins TRBV30 to TRBJ2-2; the D gene is possibly TRBD2 (5 bases). Between the trimmed V and J ends, which lost 2 bases and 0 bases, there was a span of 7 bases. Germline lookup yields CDR1 GTSNPN and CDR2 SVGIG (reference sequence). This CDR3 spans 14 amino acids.

This rearrangement joins TRBV6-5 to TRBJ2-7, with a possible D match to TRBD2 (6 bases). CDR3 size: 14 residues. Germline CDR1 is MNHEY and CDR2 is SVGAGI. V lost 2 bases and J lost 3, with 11 bases in between. In DNA form, the CDR3 reads TGTGCCAGCAGTTACGAACTAGCAGGCTACGAGCAGTACTTC. Amino acid sequence: CASSYELAGYEQYF.

The chain recombines TRBV6-1 with TRBJ2-7; D not resolved. Between the trimmed V and J ends, which lost 3 bases and 2 bases, there was a span of 14 bases. Per the germline V gene, CDR1 is MNHNS and CDR2 is SASEGT. The CDR3 has 15 residues. CDR3 amino acids: CASSESLGSPYEQYF. The CDR3 coding sequence is TGTGCCAGCAGTGAGTCCTTGGGGTCCCCCTACGAGCAGTACTTC.

The CDR3 DNA sequence: TGTGCCAGCAGCGTACAGGCAGGGCGTAATGAAAAACTGTTTTTT. Its protein is CASSVQAGRNEKLFF. The chain uses TRBV9 and TRBJ1-4; weak D call: TRBD1 (5 bases). CDR1 SGDLS and CDR2 YYNGEE come from the germline V gene. Between the trimmed V and J ends, which lost 1 base and 4 bases, there was a span of 11 bases. This CDR3 is built from 15 residues.

The genes are TRBV10-1 and TRBJ2-5; D is undetermined. The J call is in doubt because the DNA end fits TRBJ2-7 better. This CDR3 comprises 15 residues. The germline V gene encodes CDR1 WNHNN and CDR2 SYGVQD (reference sequence). CDR3: CASPLVSHPFYEQYF. CDR3 bases: TGCGCCAGCCCCCTCGTGAGTCACCCTTTCTACGAGCAGTACTTC.

This chain connects TRBV6-1 to TRBJ2-2; 9 nucleotides line up with TRBD1. Trimming took 4 bases from V and 6 from J; bases not matched to a gene: 0. Germline V lookup: CDR1 MNHNS, CDR2 SASEGT. The CDR3 consists of 13 residues. The CDR3 coding sequence is TGTGCCAGCAGTGGGGACAGGGCCGGGGAGCTGTTTTTT. This gives the protein CASSGDRAGELFF.

This chain connects TRBV28 to TRBJ1-2; 7 bases are a match to TRBD1. In germline, CDR1 is MDHEN, CDR2 SYDVKM. V shed 6 bases, J shed 7 bases, and the junction held 8 bases outside the gene matches. This CDR3 spans 13 amino acids. For the CDR3, the DNA is TGTGCCAGCAGGCACCCGACAGGGTTTGGCTACACCTTC. Translating gives CASRHPTGFGYTF.

This sequence joins TRBV5-1 and TRBJ2-1; 12 bases map to TRBD2. Germline loops: CDR1 SGHRS, CDR2 YFSETQ. The V gene end was trimmed by 4 bases and the J gene end by 7 bases; junction bases not matched to a gene: 9. CDR3 size: 16 residues. The CDR3 coding sequence is TGCGCCAGCAGCGTCGGAACTAGCGGGAGGTTTAATGAGCAGTTCTTC. Amino acids: CASSVGTSGRFNEQFF. Based on the CDR3 plus reference TRBV5-1 and TRBJ2-1, the full variable domain is KAGVTQTPRYLIKTRGQQVTLSCSPISGHRSVSWYQQTPGQGLQFLFEYFSETQRNKGNFPGRFSGRQFSNSRSEMNVSTLELGDSALYLCASSVGTSGRFNEQFFGPGTRLTVL.

The V gene is TRBV5-1, the J gene TRBJ2-5; D gene uncertain. From germline, CDR1 is SGHRS and CDR2 YFSETQ. There are 14 residues in the CDR3. The V and J ends lost 0 bases and 5 bases respectively, with 11 bases between them. The CDR3 DNA follows: TGCGCCAGCAGCTTGGGGTCAGGCGTCGAGACCCAGTACTTC. Translated, it gives CASSLGSGVETQYF. Complete variable domain (other parts from reference TRBV5-1 and TRBJ2-5): KAGVTQTPRYLIKTRGQQVTLSCSPISGHRSVSWYQQTPGQGLQFLFEYFSETQRNKGNFPGRFSGRQFSNSRSEMNVSTLELGDSALYLCASSLGSGVETQYFGPGTRLLVL.

The count of this clone is one. The chain has TRBV2 and TRBJ2-7; D gene unclear. V shed 3 bases and J shed 0 bases, with 12 bases lying between them. Per the germline V gene, CDR1 is SNHLY and CDR2 is FYNNEI. CDR3 length: 15 residues. CDR3 bases: TGTGCCAGCAGTGAGGGCCCTCCGGACTCCTACGAGCAGTACTTC. As protein: CASSEGPPDSYEQYF.

This clone was observed a few times. The chain couples TRBV11-2 to TRBJ1-2; the D is unclear. CDR3 length equals 15 residues. The germline V and J ends were trimmed by 1 base and 2 bases, with 11 bases remaining between them. Germline values: CDR1 SGHAT, CDR2 FQNNGV. CDR3 loop: CASSLVFGENYGYTF. The CDR3 DNA follows: TGTGCCAGCAGCTTAGTTTTCGGGGAAAACTATGGCTACACCTTC.

The V gene is TRBV11-2, the J gene TRBJ2-1, with D hard to call. Trimming removed 4 bases at V and 7 bases at J, with 11 bases between. The germline V gene has CDR1 SGHAT and CDR2 FQNNGV. The CDR3 sequence is 13 residues long. CDR3 sequence reads: CASSSPGINEQFF. Here the CDR3 DNA reads TGTGCCAGCAGCTCCCCCGGTATTAATGAGCAGTTCTTC.

The gene calls are TRBV5-1 and TRBJ1-2; no firm D call. The germline V gene has CDR1 SGHRS and CDR2 YFSETQ. Between the trimmed V and J ends, which lost 0 bases and 11 bases, there was a span of 17 bases. The CDR3 is 14 residues long. The CDR3 spells CASSLEGPKAPYTF. Here the CDR3 DNA reads TGCGCCAGCAGCTTGGAGGGCCCTAAGGCCCCTTACACCTTC.

V is TRBV10-3 and J is TRBJ1-1; D possibly corresponds to TRBD1 (5 bases). The CDR3 runs to 15 residues. Trimming left V 2 bases short and J 1 base short, with 11 bases between. Germline V lookup: CDR1 ENHRY, CDR2 SYGVKD. CDR3 nucleotide sequence: TGTGCCATCAGTGAGACAGGAGAAAAGAACACTGAAGCTTTCTTT. Its protein is CAISETGEKNTEAFF.

The chain joins TRBV9 to TRBJ2-2; 9 bases line up with TRBD2. Per the germline V gene, CDR1 is SGDLS and CDR2 is YYNGEE. V trimming: 4 bases; J trimming: 8 bases; junction bases outside the gene matches: 9. CDR3 length: 15 residues. CDR3: CASSFAGGARGELFF. The DNA of the CDR3 is TGTGCCAGCAGCTTTGCGGGGGGGGCCCGAGGGGAGCTGTTTTTT.

The chain is built from TRBV30 and TRBJ2-2; the match to TRBD2 covers 14 bases. The CDR3 covers 16 residues. V dropped 4 bases and J dropped 4; count of bases not matched to a gene: 5. Germline CDR1 and CDR2: GTSNPN and SVGIG (reference sequence). The CDR3 sequence: CAWKGTSGRSTGELFF. The CDR3 DNA reads as TGTGCCTGGAAAGGGACTAGCGGGAGAAGCACCGGGGAGCTGTTTTTT.

This clone was detected a few times. The chain links TRBV9 to TRBJ2-2; unclear D gene. Trimming cost V 0 bases and J 8 bases, with 11 bases left between them. This CDR3 contains 14 residues. Germline V gene sequence: CDR1 SGDLS, CDR2 YYNGEE. Here the CDR3 DNA reads TGTGCCAGCAGCGTAGCCAATTCTAGGGGGGAGCTGTTTTTT. Translated, it gives CASSVANSRGELFF.

The V and J genes are TRBV4-1 and TRBJ2-7, with TRBD1 matching over 8 bases. The length of the CDR3 is 14 residues. Trimming cost V 5 bases and J 6 bases; bases outside gene matches: 9. The V gene's germline CDR1 is MGHRA and CDR2 YSYEKL. The CDR3 is CASSTRTGPGEQYF. The CDR3 region has the DNA TGCGCCAGCAGCACCCGGACAGGGCCGGGCGAGCAGTACTTC.

V gene TRBV6-1 combines with J gene TRBJ2-1; 8 nucleotides align to TRBD2. Germline V lookup: CDR1 MNHNS, CDR2 SASEGT. The CDR3 consists of 12 residues. V lost 6 bases and J lost 10; bases outside the gene matches: 5. As DNA, the CDR3 is TGTGCCAGCAGCCTAGAGCGGGGGGAGCAGTTCTTC. Protein: CASSLERGEQFF.

The rearrangement joins TRBV29-1 to TRBJ2-1, with 9 bases aligning to TRBD2. CDR3 size: 15 residues. With 4 bases clipped from V and 2 bases from J, the junction kept 6 bases outside the gene matches. Looked up from germline, CDR1 is SQVTM and CDR2 is ANQGSEA. The CDR3: CSVGNAGGPYNEQFF. The CDR3 nucleotides read TGCAGCGTTGGGAATGCGGGAGGGCCCTACAATGAGCAGTTCTTC.

DNA of the CDR3: TGTGCCACCAGCAGGGCTCTTGAGCAGTTCTTC. Protein: CATSRALEQFF. V is TRBV15 and J is TRBJ2-1; D gene ambiguous. The CDR3 is 11 residues long. Germline CDR1 LNHNV, CDR2 YYDKDF (reference sequence). V was clipped by 3 bases and J by 9 bases, with 6 bases between them.

The chain couples TRBV5-4 to TRBJ2-7; 7 nucleotides align to TRBD1. Per germline, CDR1 SGHNT and CDR2 YYREEE (reference sequence). This CDR3 has 15 amino acids. The V segment lost 4 bases and the J segment 3 bases; nucleotides outside the gene matches: 10. As DNA, the CDR3 is TGTGCCAGCAGCGGCCCCGGGACAGCACTCTACGAGCAGTACTTC. It is translated as CASSGPGTALYEQYF.

The rearrangement uses TRBV2 and TRBJ2-1, with a possible D match to TRBD1 (5 bases). This CDR3 is built from 13 residues. The germline gives CDR1 SNHLY, CDR2 FYNNEI. The V and J ends lost 7 bases and 3 bases respectively, with 10 bases between them. CDR3 in DNA: TGTGCCAGCAAGAACAGGCTCTACAATGAGCAGTTCTTC. Its translation is CASKNRLYNEQFF.